This paragraph reports one TCR beta chain. Its specificity is not known. This entry is derived from a study of OX40 agonist ivuxolimab in advanced cancers. V was shortened by 2 bases and J by 5 bases, with 9 bases between the two germline ends. CDR3 length: 13 residues. The germline V gene encodes CDR1 SGHTA and CDR2 FQGTGA. Broader study findings: CD4+ and CD8+ T cells in blood underwent clonal expansion by week 6 at 0.1 to 3.0 mg/kg. Also showing low normalized T-cell clonal expansion were some of the nonresponders. Average numbers of expanded clones were greater in CD8+ T cells than in CD4+.

Sequenced by immunoSEQ multiplex PCR; TCRdb stores in-frame clones only, minus some. The table records almost 65,000 clones, approximately 80% of them present only once. This sequence originates from an adult with an advanced solid tumor such as melanoma, head and neck, liver or kidney cancer. The chain carries TRBV7-3 and TRBJ1-1, with TRBD1 as a possible D gene (5 bases). Sequenced material: CD4+ or CD8+ T cells sorted from blood, taken in a trial of the OX40 agonist ivuxolimab. The CDR3 protein is CASSLEGNTEAFF. In DNA, the CDR3 is TGTGCCAGCAGCTTAGAGGGGAATACTGAAGCTTTCTTT.